One sample yielded the 32 T cell receptor beta chains listed below, sequenced in a study of shared clonotypes between healthy human individuals. Data came from immunoSEQ multiplex PCR; TCRdb stores just in-frame clones and leaves some out. The sample consists of about 670,000 clones, approximately 75% of them appearing once. The sequenced sample was memory CD4+ T cells sorted from blood. This sample's subset: CD45RA-negative fraction. These receptor sequences come from a woman aged 25 to 39 in good health.

This clone has only a few counts. The rearrangement links TRBV7-2 to TRBJ2-7; 12 bases agree with TRBD2. V trimming: 3 bases; J trimming: 0 bases; junction bases outside the gene matches: 0. The CDR3 is made up of 15 amino acids. The germline V gene has CDR1 SGHTA and CDR2 FQGNSA. CDR3 nucleotide sequence: TGTGCCAGCAGCTTGACTAGCGGGAGCTCCTACGAGCAGTACTTC. Translation: CASSLTSGSSYEQYF.

The chain recombines TRBV21-1 with TRBJ2-7. TRBV21-1 is a recognized pseudogene. The CDR3 extends over 15 amino acids. The CDR3 is CASSKAGWAARAQYF. The CDR3 nucleotides read TGTGCCAGCAGCAAAGCCGGGTGGGCAGCCCGCGCGCAGTACTTC.

This clone was detected many times. The J gene is TRBJ2-1, the V gene TRBV4-2, with 11 positions matching TRBD2. The germline V gene has CDR1 LGHNA and CDR2 YNFKEQ. There are 16 residues in the CDR3. V dropped 3 bases and J dropped 9; count of bases not matched to a gene: 10. DNA for the CDR3: TGTGCCAGCAGCCACTCCGGGACTAGCGGTTTCAGTGAGCAGTTCTTC. Protein sequence: CASSHSGTSGFSEQFF.

The chain recombines TRBV7-2 with TRBJ2-2, with 9 bases aligning to TRBD2. This CDR3 region has 15 residues. CDR1 is SGHTA, CDR2 FQGNSA, per germline. The V segment lost 1 base and the J segment 4 bases; nucleotides outside the gene matches: 1. The CDR3 region is CASSLELAGTGELFF. The CDR3, as DNA: TGTGCCAGCAGCTTAGAACTAGCGGGCACCGGGGAGCTGTTTTTT. The variable domain in full, with the rest retrieved from reference TRBV7-2 and TRBJ2-2, is GAGVSQSPSNKVTEKGKDVELRCDPISGHTALYWYRQSLGQGLEFLIYFQGNSAPDKSGLPSDRFSAERTGGSVSTLTIQRTQQEDSAVYLCASSLELAGTGELFFGEGSRLTVL.

This clone was seen a handful of times. The CDR3 nucleotides read TGCGCCAGCAGCTTGGATACAGGGGCGGGCGAGCAGTACTTC. This gives the protein CASSLDTGAGEQYF. The chain has TRBV5-1 and TRBJ2-7, with 7 bases fitting TRBD1. V gave up 0 bases and J gave up 6 bases; unmatched junction bases: 6. The CDR3 extends over 14 amino acids. Looked up from germline, CDR1 is SGHRS and CDR2 is YFSETQ.

This clone came up once. This chain joins TRBV7-9 and TRBJ1-1, with no clear D. This CDR3 has 13 amino acids. In germline, CDR1 is SEHNR, CDR2 FQNEAQ (reference sequence). V shed 0 bases and J shed 3 bases, with 5 bases lying between them. CDR3 sequence reads: CASSLAFDTEAFF. The CDR3 DNA follows: TGTGCCAGCAGCTTAGCGTTCGACACTGAAGCTTTCTTT.

This clone has a single count. The rearrangement joins TRBV7-3 to TRBJ2-3, with TRBD1 identical over 9 bases. The CDR3 contains 18 residues. Trimming removed 3 bases from V and 0 bases from J; junction bases left unmatched: 10. The germline V gene has CDR1 SGHTA and CDR2 FQGTGA. The CDR3 loop is CASSLSGTGSSSTDTQYF. CDR3 DNA: TGTGCCAGCAGCTTGTCCGGGACAGGGAGCTCTAGCACAGATACGCAGTATTTT.

The chain is built from TRBV9 and TRBJ2-1; the D is unclear. The CDR3 has 15 amino acids. V lost 2 bases to trimming and J lost 1 base, with 10 bases between them. From germline, CDR1 is SGDLS and CDR2 YYNGEE. Here the CDR3 reads CASSVGGASYNEQFF. The CDR3 nucleotides read TGTGCCAGCAGCGTTGGTGGTGCATCCTACAATGAGCAGTTCTTC.

In its sample, this clone was seen a few times. This chain joins TRBV18 and TRBJ1-5; 7 bases fit TRBD1. The CDR3 has 15 amino acids. V was clipped by 3 bases and J by 5 bases; unmatched bases: 7. Per the germline V gene, CDR1 is KGHSH and CDR2 is LQKENI. The CDR3 region has the DNA TGTGCCAGCTCACCGAGCAGGGGGAAGGATCAGCCCCAGCATTTT. Amino acids: CASSPSRGKDQPQHF.

This rearrangement joins TRBV10-1 to TRBJ2-2; D remains ambiguous. V was pared by 4 bases and J by 7 bases, with 10 bases between. Germline-derived CDR1 and CDR2 are WNHNN and SYGVQD (reference sequence). The CDR3 covers 13 residues. The CDR3 DNA sequence: TGCGCCAGCAGTGTCTGGGGTAGCGGGGAGCTGTTTTTT. Its translation is CASSVWGSGELFF.

This chain links TRBV19 with TRBJ2-7; 10 bases line up with TRBD2. CDR1 is LNHDA and CDR2 is SQIVND in the germline V gene (reference sequence). V lost 5 bases and J lost 3; bases outside the gene matches: 7. This CDR3 is 15 amino acids long. CDR3 DNA sequence: TGTGCCAGTAGTCGTAAAGCGGGAGGGTTCTACGAGCAGTACTTC. Protein product: CASSRKAGGFYEQYF.

This clone was observed once. CDR3 nucleotide sequence: TGTGCCAGCAATCTTCAGGTGGAGACCCAGTACTTC. Translation gives CASNLQVETQYF. V and J are TRBV2 and TRBJ2-5; no clear D. The V gene lost 7 bases and the J gene lost 5 bases, with 11 bases spanning the gap. Germline CDR1 is SNHLY and CDR2 is FYNNEI. The CDR3 loop spans 12 amino acids.

This chain connects TRBV19 to TRBJ1-2, with unresolved D. Germline CDR1 and CDR2: LNHDA and SQIVND (reference sequence). V was clipped by 5 bases and J by 8 bases, with 15 bases between them. The CDR3 length is 13 residues. The CDR3 sequence is CASSPHNTGGYTF. The CDR3 nucleotides read TGTGCCAGTAGTCCCCACAACACGGGGGGCTACACCTTC.

The chain has TRBV19 and TRBJ2-2, with unresolved D. V dropped 5 bases and J dropped 6 bases, with 10 bases sitting between them. Germline V lookup: CDR1 LNHDA, CDR2 SQIVND (reference sequence). The CDR3 is 13 amino acids. CDR3 DNA: TGTGCCAGTAGTCCCGGGTTGCCCGGGGAGCTGTTTTTT. Amino acid sequence: CASSPGLPGELFF.

This clone was counted between two and nine times. The chain is built from TRBV11-2 and TRBJ2-7; 10 bases align to TRBD2. The CDR3 length is 15 residues. V trimming: 6 bases; J trimming: 6 bases; junction bases outside the gene matches: 11. The V gene's germline CDR1 is SGHAT and CDR2 FQNNGV. For the CDR3, the DNA is TGTGCCAGCAGACCCGCGCTAGCGGGAGTCTCCGAGCAGTACTTC. This encodes CASRPALAGVSEQYF.

The table lists this clone with a count of one. This chain joins TRBV11-1 and TRBJ2-1, with TRBD2 matching 7 bases. After removal of 8 bases from V and 4 bases from J, the junction contained 5 bases not matched to a gene. The CDR3 sequence is 13 residues long. The germline gives CDR1 SGHAT, CDR2 FQDESV (reference sequence). The CDR3 coding sequence is TGTGCCAGCGGGAGGGCCGAATACAATGAGCAGTTCTTC. As protein: CASGRAEYNEQFF.

This clone was seen repeatedly, ten times or more. The chain uses TRBV19 and TRBJ2-5, with unresolved D. Trimming took off 8 bases at V and 5 bases at J, with 18 bases between the two ends. The length of the CDR3 is 14 residues. The germline V gene encodes CDR1 LNHDA and CDR2 SQIVND (reference sequence). DNA of the CDR3: TGTGCCAGTCAACCCGCCAAGGGTGGGGAGACCCAGTACTTC. Its protein is CASQPAKGGETQYF.

This clone has more than one count but fewer than ten. This rearrangement joins TRBV5-5 to TRBJ1-1; the match to TRBD1 covers 9 bases. With V trimmed by 2 bases and J by 4 bases, 9 bases remained unmatched. CDR1 SGHKS and CDR2 YYEKEE come from the germline V gene (reference sequence). This CDR3 is 16 amino acids long. The CDR3 is CASSFQPGQGGTEAFF. CDR3 in DNA: TGTGCCAGCAGCTTCCAACCGGGACAGGGTGGCACTGAAGCTTTCTTT.

The chain recombines TRBV11-2 with TRBJ1-1; D call uncertain. The CDR3 extends over 14 amino acids. Germline lookup yields CDR1 SGHAT and CDR2 FQNNGV. V lost 5 bases and J lost 1, with 11 bases in between. CDR3 DNA sequence: TGTGCCAGCAGCCGGACGGCGGGGAACACTGAAGCTTTCTTT. Residues: CASSRTAGNTEAFF.

This clone was observed a few times. The CDR3 is CASSGGKDTGELFF. CDR3 coding DNA: TGTGCCAGCAGTGGAGGGAAAGACACCGGGGAGCTGTTTTTT. This rearrangement joins TRBV25-1 to TRBJ2-2; D may be TRBD2 (5 bases). CDR1 and CDR2 from the germline V gene are MGHDK and SYGVNS. CDR3 length: 14 residues. V lost 4 bases to trimming and J lost 3 bases, with 9 bases between them.

The chain employs TRBV19 and TRBJ2-2; D might be TRBD1 (5 bases). CDR1 LNHDA and CDR2 SQIVND come from the germline V gene (reference sequence). The V and J ends lost 5 bases and 1 base respectively, with 8 bases between them. CDR3 length: 14 residues. For the CDR3, the DNA is TGTGCCAGTAGTTCCCAGGGGAACACCGGGGAGCTGTTTTTT. This codes for CASSSQGNTGELFF. Variable domain in full (rest from reference TRBV19 and TRBJ2-2): DGGITQSPKYLFRKEGQNVTLSCEQNLNHDAMYWYRQDPGQGLRLIYYSQIVNDFQKGDIAEGYSVSREKKESFPLTVTSAQKNPTAFYLCASSSQGNTGELFFGEGSRLTVL.

The chain uses TRBV7-3 and TRBJ1-1; the D is unclear. CDR3 length: 13 residues. V lost 2 bases and J lost 8, with 12 bases in between. CDR1 is SGHTA, CDR2 FQGTGA, per germline. The CDR3 protein is CASSLAARSEAFF. The DNA of the CDR3 is TGTGCCAGCAGCTTAGCGGCACGGTCGGAAGCTTTCTTT.

V gene TRBV18 combines with J gene TRBJ2-1; the match to TRBD2 covers 7 bases. Germline V gene sequence: CDR1 KGHSH, CDR2 LQKENI. The length of the CDR3 is 16 residues. Germline trimming cut 0 bases from V and 4 bases from J; bases unmatched to any gene: 6. This CDR3 is CASSPPSLAEYNEQFF. The CDR3 bases are TGTGCCAGCTCACCACCTTCCCTAGCGGAGTACAATGAGCAGTTCTTC.

The V and J genes are TRBV18 and TRBJ2-7; TRBD1 aligns across 10 bases. The J segment lost 0 bases and the V segment lost 2 bases, leaving 4 bases of the junction unmatched. Germline loops: CDR1 KGHSH, CDR2 LQKENI. CDR3 size: 16 residues. The CDR3 DNA reads as TGTGCCAGCTCACCAGGGACAGGGGCTGGCTCCTACGAGCAGTACTTC. Its translation is CASSPGTGAGSYEQYF.

This rearrangement joins TRBV4-1 to TRBJ2-7; 10 nucleotides agree with TRBD1. The CDR3 has 16 amino acids. Germline assignment: CDR1 MGHRA and CDR2 YSYEKL. With 3 bases clipped from V and 4 bases from J, the junction kept 9 bases outside the gene matches. The CDR3, as DNA: TGCGCCAGCAGCCAGGAGAGGACAGGGGGAAAGTACGAGCAGTACTTC. Its protein is CASSQERTGGKYEQYF.

This clone has only a few counts. The rearrangement links TRBV18 to TRBJ2-1; 9 bases are shared with TRBD2. Trimming removed 3 bases from V and 9 bases from J; junction bases left unmatched: 6. From germline, CDR1 is KGHSH and CDR2 LQKENI. The CDR3 length is 14 residues. CDR3 in amino acids: CASSPQREAGEQFF. CDR3 coding DNA: TGTGCCAGCTCACCTCAGCGGGAGGCCGGTGAGCAGTTCTTC.

This chain uses TRBV10-3 with TRBJ2-5; D is unclear. Germline V gene lookup returns CDR1 ENHRY and CDR2 SYGVKD. V was clipped by 8 bases and J by 2 bases, with 9 bases between them. This CDR3 has 12 amino acids. The CDR3 DNA sequence: TGTGCCATCGCTGAGAATCAAGAGACCCAGTACTTC. Translating gives CAIAENQETQYF.

The J gene is TRBJ1-1, the V gene TRBV29-1; D is unresolved. Germline V gene data show CDR1 as SQVTM and CDR2 as ANQGSEA. V was shortened by 4 bases and J by 6 bases, with 9 bases between the two germline ends. The CDR3 has 11 amino acids. In nucleotides, the CDR3 is TGCAGCGTTGTGGGGTTAGCTGAAGCTTTCTTT. The encoded protein is CSVVGLAEAFF.

The chain combines TRBV5-5 with TRBJ2-2; 9 nucleotides match TRBD1. Germline assignment: CDR1 SGHKS and CDR2 YYEKEE (reference sequence). V lost 3 bases to trimming and J lost 6 bases; unmatched junction nucleotides: 0. The length of the CDR3 is 13 residues. The DNA of the CDR3 is TGTGCCAGCAGCTGGACAGGGGCCGGGGAGCTGTTTTTT. It encodes CASSWTGAGELFF.

The V call is TRBV7-2, the J call TRBJ2-5, with D tentatively TRBD2 (7 bases). The CDR3 runs to 16 residues. V lost 5 bases and J lost 1, with 17 bases in between. Germline assignment: CDR1 SGHTA and CDR2 FQGNSA. The CDR3 DNA reads as TGTGCCAGCAGCGAGTTGGCGGGGGCTGCCCAAGAGACCCAGTACTTC. Protein: CASSELAGAAQETQYF.

The J gene is TRBJ2-3, the V gene TRBV18, with D maybe TRBD1 (5 bases). This CDR3 is 15 amino acids long. V lost 4 bases and J 1 base, leaving 12 bases between the germline ends. The germline CDR1 and CDR2 sequences are KGHSH and LQKENI. CDR3 DNA: TGTGCCAGCTCACGTGGGGCTTGGGGCACAGATACGCAGTATTTT. It specifies CASSRGAWGTDTQYF.

The chain is built from TRBV7-2 and TRBJ1-5; D unresolved. The CDR3 extends over 15 amino acids. V was trimmed by 0 bases and J by 0 bases, leaving 6 bases between them. CDR1 SGHTA and CDR2 FQGNSA come from the germline V gene. CDR3 in amino acids: CASSLAHSSNQPQHF. CDR3 nucleotides: TGTGCCAGCAGCTTAGCGCATAGTAGCAATCAGCCCCAGCATTTT. Full variable domain (rest looked up from reference TRBV7-2 and TRBJ1-5): GAGVSQSPSNKVTEKGKDVELRCDPISGHTALYWYRQSLGQGLEFLIYFQGNSAPDKSGLPSDRFSAERTGGSVSTLTIQRTQQEDSAVYLCASSLAHSSNQPQHFGDGTRLSIL.